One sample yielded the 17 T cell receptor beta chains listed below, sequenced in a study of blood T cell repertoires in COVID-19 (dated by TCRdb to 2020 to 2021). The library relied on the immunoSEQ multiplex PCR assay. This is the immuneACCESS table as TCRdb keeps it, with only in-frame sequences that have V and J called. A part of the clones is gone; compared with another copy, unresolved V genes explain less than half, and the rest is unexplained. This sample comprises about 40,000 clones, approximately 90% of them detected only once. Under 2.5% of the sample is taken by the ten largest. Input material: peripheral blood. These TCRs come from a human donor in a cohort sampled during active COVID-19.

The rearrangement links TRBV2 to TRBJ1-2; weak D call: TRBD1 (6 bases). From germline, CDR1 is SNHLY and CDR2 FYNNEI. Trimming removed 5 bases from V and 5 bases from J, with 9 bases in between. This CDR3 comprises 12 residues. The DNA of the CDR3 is TGTGCCAGCAGTCCACAGGGATATGGCTACACCTTC. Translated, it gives CASSPQGYGYTF.

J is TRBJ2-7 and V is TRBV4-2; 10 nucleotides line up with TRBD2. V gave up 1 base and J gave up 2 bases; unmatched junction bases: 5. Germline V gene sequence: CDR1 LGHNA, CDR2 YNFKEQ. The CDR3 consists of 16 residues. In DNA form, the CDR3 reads TGTGCCAGCAGCCAAGCCCCTAGCGGGGGAACCTACGAGCAGTACTTC. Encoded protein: CASSQAPSGGTYEQYF.

This chain's CDR3 is CASSSQFNTEAFF. The DNA for the CDR3 is TGTGCCAGCAGTTCACAGTTTAACACTGAAGCTTTCTTT. This rearrangement joins TRBV7-9 to TRBJ1-1; D unclear. The CDR3 runs 13 residues. V dropped 6 bases and J dropped 2 bases, with 10 bases sitting between them. CDR1 SEHNR and CDR2 FQNEAQ come from the germline V gene (reference sequence).

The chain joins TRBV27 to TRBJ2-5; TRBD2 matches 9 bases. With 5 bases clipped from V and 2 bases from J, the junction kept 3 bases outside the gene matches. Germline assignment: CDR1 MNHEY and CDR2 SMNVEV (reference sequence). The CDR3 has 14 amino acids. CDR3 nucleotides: TGTGCCAGCAGTGAGCGGGGGGTACAAGAGACCCAGTACTTC. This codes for CASSERGVQETQYF.

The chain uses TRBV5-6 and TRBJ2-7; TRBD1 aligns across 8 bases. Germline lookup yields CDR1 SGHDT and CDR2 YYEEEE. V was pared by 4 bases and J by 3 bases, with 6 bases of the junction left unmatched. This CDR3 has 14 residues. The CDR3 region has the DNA TGTGCCAGCAGCCCCGTCGACAGGGGCTACGAGCAGTACTTC. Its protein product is CASSPVDRGYEQYF.

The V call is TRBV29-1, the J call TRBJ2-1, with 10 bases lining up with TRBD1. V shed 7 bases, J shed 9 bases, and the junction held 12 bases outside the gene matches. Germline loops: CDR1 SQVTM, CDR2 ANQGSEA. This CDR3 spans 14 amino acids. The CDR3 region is CSAPSGTGVGEQFF. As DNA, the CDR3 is TGCAGCGCCCCTTCCGGGACAGGGGTTGGTGAGCAGTTCTTC.

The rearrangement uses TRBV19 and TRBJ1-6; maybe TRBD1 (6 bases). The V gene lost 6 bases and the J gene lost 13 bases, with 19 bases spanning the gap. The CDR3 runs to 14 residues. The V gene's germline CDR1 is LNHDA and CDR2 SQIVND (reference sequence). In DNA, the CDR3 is TGTGCCAGTAGCCGAGGTGGGGGCTTATCGCCCCTCCACTTT. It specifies CASSRGGGLSPLHF. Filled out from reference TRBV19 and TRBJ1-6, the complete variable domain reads DGGITQSPKYLFRKEGQNVTLSCEQNLNHDAMYWYRQDPGQGLRLIYYSQIVNDFQKGDIAEGYSVSREKKESFPLTVTSAQKNPTAFYLCASSRGGGLSPLHFGNGTRLTVT.

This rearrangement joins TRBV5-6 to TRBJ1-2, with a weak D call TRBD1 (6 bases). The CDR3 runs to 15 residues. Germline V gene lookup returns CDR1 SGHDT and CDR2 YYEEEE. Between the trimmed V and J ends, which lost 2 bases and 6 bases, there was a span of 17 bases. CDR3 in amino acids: CASSFHRVEGDGYTF. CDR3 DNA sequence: TGTGCCAGCAGCTTTCACAGGGTGGAAGGCGATGGCTACACCTTC.

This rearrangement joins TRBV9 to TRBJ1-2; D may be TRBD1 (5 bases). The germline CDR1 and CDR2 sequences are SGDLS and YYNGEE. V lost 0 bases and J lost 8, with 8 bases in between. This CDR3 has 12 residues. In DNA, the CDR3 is TGTGCCAGCAGCGTAGGGACATCGGGCTACACCTTC. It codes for CASSVGTSGYTF.

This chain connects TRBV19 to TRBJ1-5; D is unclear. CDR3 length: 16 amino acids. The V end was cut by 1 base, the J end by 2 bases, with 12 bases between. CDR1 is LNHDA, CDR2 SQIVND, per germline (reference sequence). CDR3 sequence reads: CASSIVYGNGNQPQHF. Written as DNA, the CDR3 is TGTGCCAGTAGTATAGTATACGGGAATGGCAATCAGCCCCAGCATTTT.

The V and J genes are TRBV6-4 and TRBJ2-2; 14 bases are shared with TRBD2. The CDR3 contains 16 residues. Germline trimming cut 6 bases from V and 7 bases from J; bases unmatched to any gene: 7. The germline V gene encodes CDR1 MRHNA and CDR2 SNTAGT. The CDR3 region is CASSRTSGGYDGELFF. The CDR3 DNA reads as TGTGCCAGCAGCCGGACTAGCGGGGGGTACGACGGGGAGCTGTTTTTT.

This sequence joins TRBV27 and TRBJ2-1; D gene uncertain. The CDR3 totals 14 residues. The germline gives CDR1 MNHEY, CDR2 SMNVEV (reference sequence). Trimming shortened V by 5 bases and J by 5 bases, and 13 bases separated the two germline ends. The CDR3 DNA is TGTGCCAGCAGTCCGGCGGCCTTGAACAATGAGCAGTTCTTC. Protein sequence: CASSPAALNNEQFF.

This CDR3 reads CASSAGGGSYEQYF. CDR3 bases: TGTGCCAGCAGCGCAGGGGGAGGCAGCTACGAGCAGTACTTC. The chain combines TRBV2 with TRBJ2-7; TRBD1 might be the D (7 bases). Trimming took 6 bases from V and 3 from J, leaving 15 bases between them. The CDR3 contains 14 residues. Germline CDR1 reads SNHLY; CDR2 reads FYNNEI.

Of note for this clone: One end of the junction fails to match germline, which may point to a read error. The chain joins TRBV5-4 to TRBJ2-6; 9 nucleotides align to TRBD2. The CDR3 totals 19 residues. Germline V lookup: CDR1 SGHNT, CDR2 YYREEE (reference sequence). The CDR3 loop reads CASSLRGGAIASRANVLTF. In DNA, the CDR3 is TGTGCCAGCAGTTTACGCGGGGGGGCAATAGCCTCTCGGGCCAACGTCCTGACTTTC.

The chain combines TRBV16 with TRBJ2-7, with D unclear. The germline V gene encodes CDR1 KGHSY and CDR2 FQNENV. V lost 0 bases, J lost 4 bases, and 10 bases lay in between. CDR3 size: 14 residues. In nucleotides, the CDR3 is TGTGCCAGCAGCCAATCGTTGTCCTATTACGAGCAGTACTTC. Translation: CASSQSLSYYEQYF.

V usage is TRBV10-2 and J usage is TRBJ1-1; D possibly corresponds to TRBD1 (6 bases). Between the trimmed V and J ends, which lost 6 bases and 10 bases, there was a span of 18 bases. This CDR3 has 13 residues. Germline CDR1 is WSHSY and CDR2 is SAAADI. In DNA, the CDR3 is TGCGCCAGCAGGGCCGGGGGGGCTCAAGGAGCTTTCTTT. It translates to CASRAGGAQGAFF.

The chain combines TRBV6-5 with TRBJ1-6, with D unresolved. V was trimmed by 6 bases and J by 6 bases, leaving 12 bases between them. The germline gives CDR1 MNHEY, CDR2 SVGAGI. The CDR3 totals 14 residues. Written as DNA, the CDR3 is TGTGCCAGCAGACAATTTACGGGTAATTCACCCCTCCACTTT. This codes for CASRQFTGNSPLHF.